This is a list of T cell receptor beta chains from one sample in a study of Graves' ophthalmopathy and Graves' hyperthyroidism. TCRdb used MiXCR to reprocess the multiplex PCR reads, holding one entry per CDR3 protein. The table records some 240,000 distinct CDR3 sequences, 45% of them present only once. Sequenced: peripheral blood. These receptors were obtained from an adult man with Graves' ophthalmopathy. Each CDR3 is given with its conserved first and last residue. The D gene is left open where the match is weak. Clone size is shown for a subset of rows, as once, few, many or a class of expanded clone.

D	J	size	V	DNA	CDR3
TRBD2	TRBJ2-5	few	TRBV10-2	TGTGCCACCAGTGACCCCCCCGGGGGGGGGCGAGAGACCCAGTACTTC	CATSDPPGGGRETQYF
-	TRBJ2-7	-	TRBV20-1	TGCAGTGCTAAGGACAGTGCCTCCTACGAGCAGTACTTC	CSAKDSASYEQYF
TRBD2	TRBJ2-2	-	TRBV7-3	TGTGCCAGCAGCCCACACAGCGGGGAACACACCGGGGAGCTGTTTTTT	CASSPHSGEHTGELFF
-	TRBJ2-5	few	TRBV29-1	TGCAGCGTTGAAGTCGGGACACTCCAAGAGACCCAGTACTTC	CSVEVGTLQETQYF
TRBD1	TRBJ2-7	many	TRBV7-8	TGTGCCAGCAGCCCAGGGGGTAGTTACGAGCAGTACTTC	CASSPGGSYEQYF
TRBD1	TRBJ1-2	-	TRBV20-1	TGCAGTGCTAGCGGGGTCGACAGGGTCCGATATGGCTACACCTTC	CSASGVDRVRYGYTF
-	TRBJ1-6	-	TRBV5-1	TGCGCCAGCAGCTTGAAGGGTTGGGGTGATTCACCCCTCCACTTT	CASSLKGWGDSPLHF
-	TRBJ2-2	few	TRBV5-1	TGCGCCAGCAGCTTGGCACAGGGTCGCACCGGGGAGCTGTTTTTT	CASSLAQGRTGELFF
-	TRBJ2-7	few	TRBV6-5	TGTGCCAGCAGTTACGGGCAGGGTCATCTCCCCACGGCGTTC	CASSYGQGHLPTAF
-	TRBJ2-7	-	TRBV5-1	TGCGCCAGCAGCTCTTCGAGTGGCGCCTACGAGCAGTACTTC	CASSSSSGAYEQYF
-	TRBJ1-1	-	TRBV6-1	TGTGCCAGCACCCCCCCGGGGGGGTGGGTGGCTTTCTTT	CASTPPGGWVAFF
-	TRBJ1-2	-	TRBV19	TGTGCCAGTACCACACAGGGAGGCTATGGCTACACCTTC	CASTTQGGYGYTF
TRBD1	TRBJ1-2	-	TRBV7-9	TGTGCCAGCGGATGGACAGGGACTAACTATGGCTACACCTTC	CASGWTGTNYGYTF
TRBD2	TRBJ2-5	few	TRBV2	TGTGCCAGCAGTCCAGGTAGCGGGCAAGAGACCCAGTACTTC	CASSPGSGQETQYF
-	TRBJ2-2	few	TRBV11-2	TGTGCCAGCAGCTCGCTGGCGGGGAAGACCGGGGAGCTGTTTTTT	CASSSLAGKTGELFF
TRBD1	TRBJ2-7	many	TRBV10-3	TGTGCCATCGAGCAAGAGAAGACAGGGAGGCAGTACTTC	CAIEQEKTGRQYF
TRBD1	TRBJ2-7	-	TRBV9	TGTGCCAGCAGCGTAGCACCAACAGGGGGGAATTACGAGCAGTACTTC	CASSVAPTGGNYEQYF
-	TRBJ1-2	few	TRBV6-6	TGTGCCAGCAGTGAGAAGACAGCGGACTATGGCTACACCTTC	CASSEKTADYGYTF
-	TRBJ1-6	-	TRBV25-1	TGTGCCAGCAGTGAAAAGCCAGGGAGCGTTTCACCCCTCCACTTT	CASSEKPGSVSPLHF
TRBD2	TRBJ2-7	many	TRBV29-1	TGCAGCGTTGAAGATCAGCTAGCGGGAGGGCGCGAGCAGTACTTC	CSVEDQLAGGREQYF
-	TRBJ1-2	-	TRBV10-3	TGTGCCATCAGGCCGGGCCCTTCCTTAGCTAACTATGGCTACACCTTC	CAIRPGPSLANYGYTF
TRBD2	TRBJ2-5	-	TRBV20-1	TGCAGTGCTAGAGCAAATAGCGGGGGGGCGGGTTGGCAAGAGACCCAGTACTTC	CSARANSGGAGWQETQYF
-	TRBJ2-2	-	TRBV6-4	TGTGCCAGCAGTAGCCAGCTTAACACCGGGGAGCTGTTTTTT	CASSSQLNTGELFF
-	TRBJ1-5	-	TRBV7-9	TGTGCCAGCAGCGGGACGGAACTTCAGCCCCAGCATTTT	CASSGTELQPQHF
TRBD1	TRBJ2-7	few	TRBV20-1	TGCAGTGCTAGAGTCCAATTTGGGGACAGGGAATCCTACGAGCAGTACTTC	CSARVQFGDRESYEQYF
-	TRBJ1-6	-	TRBV2	TGTGCCAGCAGTGAATCCAGGAGCTCCTATAATTCACCCCTCCACTTT	CASSESRSSYNSPLHF
-	TRBJ1-5	few	TRBV20-1	TGCAGTGCCACCCAGGGAGGGCGGAATCAGCCCCAGCATTTT	CSATQGGRNQPQHF
TRBD1	TRBJ2-5	few	TRBV29-1	TGCAGCGCCGTACAGGGGAATGAGGAGACCCAGTACTTC	CSAVQGNEETQYF
-	TRBJ2-5	-	TRBV7-6	TGTGTCAGCAGCCCAATCCCCCGGGCCCAAGAGACCCAGTACTTC	CVSSPIPRAQETQYF
-	TRBJ1-5	-	TRBV20-1	TGCAGTGCTAGCGGGAGGGCGAGTGGGGCCCAGCATTTT	CSASGRASGAQHF
TRBD1	TRBJ1-2	-	TRBV29-1	TGCAGCGTTGCGACAGGGACGGATGCTAACTATGGCTACACCTTC	CSVATGTDANYGYTF
-	TRBJ1-3	-	TRBV6-5	TGTGCCAGCAGATCTGGAGGAGGCACTGGAAACACCATATATTTT	CASRSGGGTGNTIYF